Given below is one TCR beta chain in context. The target antigen is unknown. The sample belongs to a study of T cell responses to AZD1222 COVID-19 vaccine. Study-level results: Only a handful of AZD1222 recipients, several in all, had baseline seropositivity. Repertoires were obtained only post-peak T cell response. There were vaccine-associated CD4 TCRs across spike, dominant at 160-218 and 743-854.

Method: immunoSEQ multiplex PCR; TCRdb's copy keeps in-frame clones and lacks some. Of about 120,000 clones in the sample, around 88% were seen once. The source was peripheral blood, collected on day 0 of AZD1222 vaccination. This TCR was recovered from an adult in good health.

The CDR3 DNA follows: TGTGCCAGCAGTTATGCTAGCGGGTCCTACGAGCAGTACTTC. Translating gives CASSYASGSYEQYF. The chain combines TRBV6-5 with TRBJ2-7, with TRBD2 identical over 8 bases. Trimming removed 3 bases from V and 1 base from J; junction bases left unmatched: 2. The CDR3 totals 14 residues. CDR1 and CDR2 from the germline V gene are MNHEY and SVGAGI.